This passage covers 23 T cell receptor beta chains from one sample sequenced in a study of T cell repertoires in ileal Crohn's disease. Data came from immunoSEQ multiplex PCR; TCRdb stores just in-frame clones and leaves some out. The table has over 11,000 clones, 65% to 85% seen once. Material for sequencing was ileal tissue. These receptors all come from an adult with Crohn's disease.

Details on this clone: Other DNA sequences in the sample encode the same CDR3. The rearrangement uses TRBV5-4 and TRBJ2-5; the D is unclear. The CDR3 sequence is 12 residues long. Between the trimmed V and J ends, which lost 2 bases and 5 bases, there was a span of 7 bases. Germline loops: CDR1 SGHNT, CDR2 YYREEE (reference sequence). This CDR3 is CASSFSQETQYF. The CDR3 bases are TGTGCCAGCAGCTTCTCTCAGGAGACCCAGTACTTC.

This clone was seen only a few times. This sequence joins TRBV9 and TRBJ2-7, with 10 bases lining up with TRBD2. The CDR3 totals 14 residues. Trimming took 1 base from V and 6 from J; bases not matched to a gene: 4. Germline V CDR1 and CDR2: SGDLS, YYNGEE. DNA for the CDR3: TGTGCCAGCAGCGTAAGGCTAGCGGGAGCCGAGCAGTACTTC. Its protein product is CASSVRLAGAEQYF.

CDR3: CASSLGPRGVETQYF. The CDR3 DNA reads as TGCGCCAGCAGCTTGGGACCGCGGGGGGTGGAGACCCAGTACTTC. This chain connects TRBV5-1 to TRBJ2-5; 8 positions agree with TRBD2. CDR1 is SGHRS and CDR2 is YFSETQ in the germline V gene. J was trimmed by 5 bases and V by 0 bases; bases with no gene match: 6. CDR3 length: 15 residues. Supplemented by reference TRBV5-1 and TRBJ2-5, the full variable domain reads KAGVTQTPRYLIKTRGQQVTLSCSPISGHRSVSWYQQTPGQGLQFLFEYFSETQRNKGNFPGRFSGRQFSNSRSEMNVSTLELGDSALYLCASSLGPRGVETQYFGPGTRLLVL.

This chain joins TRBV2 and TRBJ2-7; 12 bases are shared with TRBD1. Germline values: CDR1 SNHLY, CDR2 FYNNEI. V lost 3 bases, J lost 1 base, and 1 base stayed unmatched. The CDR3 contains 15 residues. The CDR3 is CASSEGQGASYEQYF. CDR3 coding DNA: TGTGCCAGCAGTGAGGGACAGGGGGCGTCCTACGAGCAGTACTTC.

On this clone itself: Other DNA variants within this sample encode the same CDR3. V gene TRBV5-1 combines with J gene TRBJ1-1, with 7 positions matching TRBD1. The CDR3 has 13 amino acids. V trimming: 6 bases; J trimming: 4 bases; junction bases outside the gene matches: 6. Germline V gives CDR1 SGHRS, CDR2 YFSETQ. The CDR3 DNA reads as TGCGCCAGCACCTCCCAGGGGGGCACTGAAGCTTTCTTT. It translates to CASTSQGGTEAFF.

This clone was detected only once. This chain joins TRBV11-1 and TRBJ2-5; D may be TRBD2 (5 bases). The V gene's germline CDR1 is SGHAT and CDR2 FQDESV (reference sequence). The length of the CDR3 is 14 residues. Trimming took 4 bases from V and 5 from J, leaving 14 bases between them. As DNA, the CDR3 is TGTGCCAGCAGCTCGCGATACCAGCGGGAGACCCAGTACTTC. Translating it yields CASSSRYQRETQYF.

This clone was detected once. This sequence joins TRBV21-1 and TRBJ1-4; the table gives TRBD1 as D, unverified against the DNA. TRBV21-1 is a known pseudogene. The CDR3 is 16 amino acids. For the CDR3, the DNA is TGTGCCAGCAGCAAACCCCAGACCCAACCAGGTGAAAAACTGTTTTTT. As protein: CASSKPQTQPGEKLFF.

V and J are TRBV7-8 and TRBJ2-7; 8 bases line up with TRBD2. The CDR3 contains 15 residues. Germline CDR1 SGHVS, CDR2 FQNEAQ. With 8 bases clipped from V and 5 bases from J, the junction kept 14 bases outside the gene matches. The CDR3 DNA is TGTGCCAGCTCCCCCGGGAGGGGACCTGGGAACGAGCAGTACTTC. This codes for CASSPGRGPGNEQYF. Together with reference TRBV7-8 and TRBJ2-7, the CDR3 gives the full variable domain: GAGVSQSPRYKVAKRGQDVALRCDPISGHVSLFWYQQALGQGPEFLTYFQNEAQLDKSGLPSDRFFAERPEGSVSTLKIQRTQQEDSAVYLCASSPGRGPGNEQYFGPGTRLTVT.

The chain's CDR3 is CASSPDTNQQFF. As DNA, the CDR3 is TGTGCCAGCAGCCCGGACACAAACCAGCAGTTCTTC. J is TRBJ2-1 and V is TRBV7-6; TRBD1 is a possible D gene (5 bases). V lost 5 bases and J 11 bases, leaving 13 bases between the germline ends. CDR3 length: 12 amino acids. Germline assignment: CDR1 SGHVS and CDR2 FNYEAQ. The whole variable domain, filled in from reference TRBV7-6 and TRBJ2-1, reads GAGVSQSPRYKVTKRGQDVALRCDPISGHVSLYWYRQALGQGPEFLTYFNYEAQQDKSGLPNDRFSAERPEGSISTLTIQRTEQRDSAMYRCASSPDTNQQFFGPGTRLTVL.

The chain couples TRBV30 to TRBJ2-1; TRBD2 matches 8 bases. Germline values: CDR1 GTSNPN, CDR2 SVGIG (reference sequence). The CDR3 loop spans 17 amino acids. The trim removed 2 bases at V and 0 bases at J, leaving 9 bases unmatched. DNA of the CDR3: TGTGCCTGGAGTAGGGTGGCGGGAGGTTTCTCCTACAATGAGCAGTTCTTC. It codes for CAWSRVAGGFSYNEQFF.

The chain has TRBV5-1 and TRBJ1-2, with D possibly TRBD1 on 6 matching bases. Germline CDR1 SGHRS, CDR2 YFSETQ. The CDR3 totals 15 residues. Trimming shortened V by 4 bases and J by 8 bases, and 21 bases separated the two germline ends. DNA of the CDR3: TGCGCCAGCAGCCCAGCGTTTGGGGGGGCAGGAGGCTACACCTTC. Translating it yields CASSPAFGGAGGYTF.

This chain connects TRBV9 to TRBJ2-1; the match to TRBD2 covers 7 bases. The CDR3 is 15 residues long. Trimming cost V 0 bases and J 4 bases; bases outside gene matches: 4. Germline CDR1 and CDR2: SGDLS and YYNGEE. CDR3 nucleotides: TGTGCCAGCAGCGTAGTAAGCGGGGCTTACAATGAGCAGTTCTTC. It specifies CASSVVSGAYNEQFF.

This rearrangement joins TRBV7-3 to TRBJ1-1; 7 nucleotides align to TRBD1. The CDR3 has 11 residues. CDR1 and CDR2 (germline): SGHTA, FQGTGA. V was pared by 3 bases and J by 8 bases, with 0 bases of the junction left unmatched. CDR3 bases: TGTGCCAGCAGCTTGGGACAGGAAGCTTTCTTT. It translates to CASSLGQEAFF.

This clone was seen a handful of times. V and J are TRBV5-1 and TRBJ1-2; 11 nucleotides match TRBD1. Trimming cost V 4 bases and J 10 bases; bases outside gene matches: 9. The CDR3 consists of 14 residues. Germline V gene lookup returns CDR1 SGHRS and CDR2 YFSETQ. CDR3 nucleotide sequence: TGCGCCAGCAGCACCTTCCGGGGACAGGGGGTCTACACCTTC. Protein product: CASSTFRGQGVYTF.

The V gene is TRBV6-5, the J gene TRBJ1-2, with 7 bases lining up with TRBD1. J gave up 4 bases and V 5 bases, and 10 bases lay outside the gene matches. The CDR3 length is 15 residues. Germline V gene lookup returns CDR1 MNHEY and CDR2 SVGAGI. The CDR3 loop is CASSADRAVVYGYTF. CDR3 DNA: TGTGCCAGCAGTGCTGACAGGGCGGTAGTCTATGGCTACACCTTC.

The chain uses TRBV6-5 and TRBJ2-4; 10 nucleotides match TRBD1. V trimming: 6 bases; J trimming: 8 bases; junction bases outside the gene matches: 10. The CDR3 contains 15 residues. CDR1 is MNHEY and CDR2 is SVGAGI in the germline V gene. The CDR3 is CASRRRTGGTDIQYF. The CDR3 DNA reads TGTGCCAGCAGACGCCGGACAGGGGGGACGGACATTCAGTACTTC.

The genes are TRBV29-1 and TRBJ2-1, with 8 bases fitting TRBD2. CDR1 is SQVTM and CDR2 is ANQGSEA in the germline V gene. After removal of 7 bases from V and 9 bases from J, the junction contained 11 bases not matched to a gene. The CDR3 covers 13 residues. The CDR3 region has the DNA TGCAGCGCCCATAGCGGGAACCAGGGTGAGCAGTTCTTC. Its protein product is CSAHSGNQGEQFF.

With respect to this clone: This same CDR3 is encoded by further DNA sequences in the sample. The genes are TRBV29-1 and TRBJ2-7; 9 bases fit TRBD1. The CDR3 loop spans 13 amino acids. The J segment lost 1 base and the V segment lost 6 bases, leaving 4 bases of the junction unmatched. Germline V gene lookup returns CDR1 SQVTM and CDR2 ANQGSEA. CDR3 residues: CSVGTGSSYEQYF. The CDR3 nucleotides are TGCAGCGTCGGGACAGGGTCGTCCTACGAGCAGTACTTC.

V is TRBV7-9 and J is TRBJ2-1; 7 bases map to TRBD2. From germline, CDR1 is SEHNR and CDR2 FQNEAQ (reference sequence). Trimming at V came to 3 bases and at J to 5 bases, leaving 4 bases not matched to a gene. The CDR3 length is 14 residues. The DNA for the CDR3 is TGTGCCAGCAGCTTCGCGGGGGAGGACAATGAGCAGTTCTTC. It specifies CASSFAGEDNEQFF.

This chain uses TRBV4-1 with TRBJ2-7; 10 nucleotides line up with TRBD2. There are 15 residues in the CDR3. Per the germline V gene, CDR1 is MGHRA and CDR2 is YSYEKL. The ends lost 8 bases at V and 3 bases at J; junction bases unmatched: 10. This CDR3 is CASSLSTSGNYEQYF. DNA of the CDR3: TGCGCCAGCTCCCTGAGCACTAGCGGGAACTACGAGCAGTACTTC.

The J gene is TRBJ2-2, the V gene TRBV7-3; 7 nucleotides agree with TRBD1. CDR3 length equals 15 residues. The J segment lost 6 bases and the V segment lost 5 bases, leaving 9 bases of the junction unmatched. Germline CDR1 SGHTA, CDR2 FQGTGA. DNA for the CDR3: TGTGCCAGCAGCCCCGCAGGGGGTAGATCCGGGGAGCTGTTTTTT. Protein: CASSPAGGRSGELFF. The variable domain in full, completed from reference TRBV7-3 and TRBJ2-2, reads GAGVSQTPSNKVTEKGKYVELRCDPISGHTALYWYRQSLGQGPEFLIYFQGTGAADDSGLPNDRFFAVRPEGSVSTLKIQRTERGDSAVYLCASSPAGGRSGELFFGEGSRLTVL.

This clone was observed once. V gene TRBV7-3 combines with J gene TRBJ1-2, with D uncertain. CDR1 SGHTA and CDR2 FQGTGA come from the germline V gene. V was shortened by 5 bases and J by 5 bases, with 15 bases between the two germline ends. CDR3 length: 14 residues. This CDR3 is CASSPGSGDYGYTF. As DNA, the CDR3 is TGTGCCAGCAGCCCCGGGTCCGGGGATTATGGCTACACCTTC.

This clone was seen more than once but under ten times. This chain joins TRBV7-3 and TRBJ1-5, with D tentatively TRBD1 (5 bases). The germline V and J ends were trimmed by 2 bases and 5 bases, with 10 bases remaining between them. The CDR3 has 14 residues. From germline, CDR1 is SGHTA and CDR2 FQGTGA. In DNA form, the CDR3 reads TGTGCCAGCAGCTTAGAGGGGAGGGATCAGCCCCAGCATTTT. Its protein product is CASSLEGRDQPQHF. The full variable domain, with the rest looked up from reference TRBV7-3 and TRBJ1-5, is GAGVSQTPSNKVTEKGKYVELRCDPISGHTALYWYRQSLGQGPEFLIYFQGTGAADDSGLPNDRFFAVRPEGSVSTLKIQRTERGDSAVYLCASSLEGRDQPQHFGDGTRLSIL.